The T cell receptor beta chain described here comes from a study of blood T cell repertoires in COVID-19. Some clones are missing from TCRdb's copy, which holds only in-frame ones; the method was immunoSEQ multiplex PCR. The sample lists roughly 260,000 clones, less than 85% seen once, with 4.9% in the top ten. This CDR3 is built from 13 residues. Trimming took 5 bases from V and 5 from J, leaving 10 bases between them. Germline CDR1 and CDR2: LNHDA and SQIVND (reference sequence). This TCR was recovered from an elderly woman with active or convalescent COVID-19. The gene calls are TRBV19 and TRBJ2-4; D might be TRBD1 (6 bases). Sequencing used peripheral blood. The CDR3 DNA is TGTGCCAGTAGTGGGGGCAGGCAAAACATTCAGTACTTC. Amino acid sequence: CASSGGRQNIQYF. The whole variable domain, remainder taken from reference TRBV19 and TRBJ2-4, is DGGITQSPKYLFRKEGQNVTLSCEQNLNHDAMYWYRQDPGQGLRLIYYSQIVNDFQKGDIAEGYSVSREKKESFPLTVTSAQKNPTAFYLCASSGGRQNIQYFGAGTRLSVL.